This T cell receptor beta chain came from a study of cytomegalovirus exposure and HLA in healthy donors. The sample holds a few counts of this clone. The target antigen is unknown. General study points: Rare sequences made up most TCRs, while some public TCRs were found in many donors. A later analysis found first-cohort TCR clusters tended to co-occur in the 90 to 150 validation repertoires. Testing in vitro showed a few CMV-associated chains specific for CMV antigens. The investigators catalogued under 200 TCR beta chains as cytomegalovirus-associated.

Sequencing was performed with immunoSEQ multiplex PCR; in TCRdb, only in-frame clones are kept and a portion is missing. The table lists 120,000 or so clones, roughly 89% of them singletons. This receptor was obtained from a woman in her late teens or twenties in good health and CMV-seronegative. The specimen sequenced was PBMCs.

CDR3 nucleotides: TGTGCCAGCAGCCCACAGGGGGCCTACGAGCAGTACTTC. This gives the protein CASSPQGAYEQYF. This chain joins TRBV7-9 and TRBJ2-7; 8 bases fit TRBD1. The CDR3 totals 13 residues. Looked up from germline, CDR1 is SEHNR and CDR2 is FQNEAQ (reference sequence). The V and J ends lost 5 bases and 2 bases, in that order; junction bases with no gene match: 2.